The clone carrying this TCR beta chain has more than one count but fewer than ten. As yet, its antigen is unknown. TCRdb called the 5' RACE reads again in MiXCR, with one record for every CDR3 protein. Among hundreds of thousands of distinct CDR3 sequences, approximately 13% were seen once, and the ten largest hold about 15%. The data originate from a study of T cells after yellow fever vaccination. Findings and caveats of the study: Contamination of FACS-sorted repertoires by abundant clonotypes from the bulk population could occur.

CDR3 size: 15 residues. CDR1 is SGHRS, CDR2 YFSETQ, per germline. After removal of 5 bases from V and 6 bases from J, the junction contained 11 bases not matched to a gene. The specimen comprised PBMCs, sampled on the day of the yellow fever booster vaccination. V and J are TRBV5-1 and TRBJ1-5; 7 nucleotides line up with TRBD1. This sequence was found in a man aged 25 to 40 who received the YFV17D yellow fever vaccine. In DNA, the CDR3 is TGCGCCAGCAGTCGGCAGGGGGAGATGGGTCAGCCCCAGCATTTT. Protein: CASSRQGEMGQPQHF.